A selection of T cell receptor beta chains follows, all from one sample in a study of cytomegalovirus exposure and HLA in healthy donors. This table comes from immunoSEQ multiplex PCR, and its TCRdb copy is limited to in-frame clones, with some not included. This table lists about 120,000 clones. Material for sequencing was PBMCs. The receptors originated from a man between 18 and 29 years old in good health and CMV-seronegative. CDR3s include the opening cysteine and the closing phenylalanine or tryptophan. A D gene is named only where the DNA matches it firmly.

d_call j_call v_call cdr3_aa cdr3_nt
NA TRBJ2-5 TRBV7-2 CASSLTGGGETQYF TGTGCCAGCAGCTTAACAGGGGGGGGAGAGACCCAGTACTTC
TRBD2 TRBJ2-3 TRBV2 CASRLAGTDTQYF TGTGCCAGTAGACTAGCGGGAACCGATACGCAGTATTTT
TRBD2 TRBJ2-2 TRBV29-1 CSVGRGGDTGELFF TGCAGCGTTGGGCGGGGGGGCGACACCGGGGAGCTGTTTTTT
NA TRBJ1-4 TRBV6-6 CASRNQDSPSNEKLFF TGTGCCAGCAGAAACCAGGACAGCCCAAGTAATGAAAAACTGTTTTTT
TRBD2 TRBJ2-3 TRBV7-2 CASSPRGGGTSDTQYF TGTGCCAGCAGCCCCCGAGGCGGGGGGACCTCAGATACGCAGTATTTT
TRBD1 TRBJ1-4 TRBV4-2 CASSQPGQSNEKLFF TGTGCCAGCAGCCAACCGGGACAGTCTAATGAAAAACTGTTTTTT
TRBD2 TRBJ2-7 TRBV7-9 CASSSSRDYINEQYF TGTGCCAGCAGCTCATCGCGGGACTATATCAACGAGCAGTACTTC
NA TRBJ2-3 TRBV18 CASSLPTGHTQYF TGTGCCAGCTCGCTACCGACAGGACATACGCAGTATTTT
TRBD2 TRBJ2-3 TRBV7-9 CASSLSGGTDTQYF TGTGCCAGCAGCCTCAGCGGGGGCACAGATACGCAGTATTTT
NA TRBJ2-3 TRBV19 CASRRASSSRAITDTQYF TGTGCCAGCAGGAGGGCCTCCAGTTCTCGAGCGATCACAGATACGCAGTATTTT
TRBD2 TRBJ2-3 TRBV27 CASSELAGVADTQYF TGTGCCAGCAGTGAGCTAGCGGGAGTTGCAGATACGCAGTATTTT
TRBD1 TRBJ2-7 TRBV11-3 CASSQSEQGVEQYF TGTGCCAGCAGCCAAAGTGAACAGGGGGTCGAGCAGTACTTC
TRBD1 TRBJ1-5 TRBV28 CASRGGTDYQPQHF TGTGCCAGCAGGGGCGGGACAGATTATCAGCCCCAGCATTTT
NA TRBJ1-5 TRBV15 CATSRDRQPQHF TGTGCCACCAGCAGAGATAGACAGCCCCAGCATTTT
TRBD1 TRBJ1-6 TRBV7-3 CASSPGTANSPLHF TGTGCCAGCAGCCCCGGGACAGCGAATTCACCCCTCCACTTT
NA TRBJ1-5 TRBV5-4 CASSLDGQPQHF TGTGCCAGCAGCTTGGACGGTCAGCCCCAGCATTTT
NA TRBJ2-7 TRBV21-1 CASGRDNSYEQYF TGTGCCAGCGGAAGGGACAACTCCTACGAGCAGTACTTC
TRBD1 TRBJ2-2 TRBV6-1 CASSERLSDRVDGELFF TGTGCCAGCAGTGAACGGCTCTCGGACAGGGTTGACGGGGAGCTGTTTTTT
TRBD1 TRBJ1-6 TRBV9 CASSGQGNSPLHF TGTGCCAGCAGTGGACAGGGCAATTCACCCCTCCACTTT
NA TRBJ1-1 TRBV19 CASRLGGLTEAFF TGTGCCAGTAGATTGGGGGGGCTCACTGAAGCTTTCTTT
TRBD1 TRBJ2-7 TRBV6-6 CASRLGQGVHEQYF TGTGCCAGCAGATTGGGACAGGGGGTCCACGAGCAGTACTTC
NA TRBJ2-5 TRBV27 CASSFGGGAGETQYF TGTGCCAGCAGTTTTGGAGGGGGCGCGGGAGAGACCCAGTACTTC
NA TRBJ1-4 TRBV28 CASSLPTATNEKLFF TGTGCCAGCAGTCTTCCCACAGCAACTAATGAAAAACTGTTTTTT
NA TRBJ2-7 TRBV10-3 CAIAEAYEQYF TGTGCCATCGCAGAGGCATACGAGCAGTACTTC
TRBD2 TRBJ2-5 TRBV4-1 CASSHRGGETQYF TGCGCCAGCAGCCATCGCGGGGGAGAGACCCAGTACTTC
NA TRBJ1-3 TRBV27 CASSPQALSGNTIYF TGTGCCAGCAGTCCCCAGGCCTTATCTGGAAACACCATATATTTT
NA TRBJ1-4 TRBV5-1 CASSLLGQGTTNEKLFF TGCGCCAGCAGCCTATTGGGGCAGGGGACAACTAATGAAAAACTGTTTTTT
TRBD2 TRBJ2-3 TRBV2 CASSQSRGGRLRSTDTQYF TGTGCCAGCAGTCAGAGTCGGGGGGGCCGGCTCCGGAGCACAGATACGCAGTATTTT
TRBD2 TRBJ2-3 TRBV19 CASSEGLAGVLSRGTDTQYF TGTGCCAGTAGTGAGGGACTAGCGGGAGTCCTCTCGAGGGGAACAGATACGCAGTATTTT
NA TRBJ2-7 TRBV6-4 CASSVEAGLSYEQYF TGTGCCAGCAGTGTGGAAGCAGGGCTGTCTTACGAGCAGTACTTC
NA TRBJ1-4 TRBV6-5 CASSYSGFEKLFF TGTGCCAGCAGTTACAGCGGATTTGAAAAACTGTTTTTT
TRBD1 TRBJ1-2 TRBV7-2 CASSLGTGAPYGYTF TGTGCCAGCAGCTTAGGGACAGGGGCCCCCTATGGCTACACCTTC
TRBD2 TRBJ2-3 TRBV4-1 CASSQLQAGGGTDTQYF TGCGCCAGCAGCCAACTACAAGCGGGAGGAGGCACAGATACGCAGTATTTT
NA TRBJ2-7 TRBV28 CASISMTVPYEQYF TGTGCCAGCATCTCTATGACAGTCCCCTACGAGCAGTACTTC
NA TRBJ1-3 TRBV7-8 CASRPRDLGNTIYF TGTGCCAGCAGGCCGCGGGACCTTGGAAACACCATATATTTT
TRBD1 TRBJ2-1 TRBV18 CASSPGQGVLNEQFF TGTGCCAGCTCACCGGGACAGGGGGTGTTGAATGAGCAGTTCTTC
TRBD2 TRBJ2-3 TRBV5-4 CASSRKTSGTDTQYF TGTGCCAGCAGCCGGAAAACTAGCGGGACAGATACGCAGTATTTT
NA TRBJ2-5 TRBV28 CASSHRQVRAETQYF TGTGCCAGCAGTCACAGACAGGTTAGGGCAGAGACCCAGTACTTC
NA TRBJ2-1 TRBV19 CASSTAGRFWDEQFF TGTGCCAGTAGTACTGCGGGACGGTTTTGGGATGAGCAGTTCTTC
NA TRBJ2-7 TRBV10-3 CATLPVGPSSYEQYF TGTGCCACCCTGCCGGTGGGCCCGAGCTCCTACGAGCAGTACTTC
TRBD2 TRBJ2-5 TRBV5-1 CASSGGTSGPQETQYF TGCGCCAGCAGCGGAGGGACTAGCGGGCCTCAAGAGACCCAGTACTTC
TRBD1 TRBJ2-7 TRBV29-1 CSALGTGTYEQYF TGCAGCGCTTTGGGGACAGGCACCTACGAGCAGTACTTC
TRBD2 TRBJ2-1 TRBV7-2 CASSLNRGLAGNEQFF TGTGCCAGCAGCTTAAATCGAGGACTAGCGGGGAATGAGCAGTTCTTC
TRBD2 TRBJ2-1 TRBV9 CASSVVAGGYNEQFF TGTGCCAGCAGCGTAGTAGCGGGGGGCTACAATGAGCAGTTCTTC
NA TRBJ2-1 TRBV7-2 CASSPRDPGVGYEQFF TGTGCCAGCAGCCCCCGGGACCCGGGGGTAGGCTATGAGCAGTTCTTC
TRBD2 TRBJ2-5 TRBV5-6 CASSPNAGGAETQYF TGTGCCAGCAGCCCGAACGCGGGGGGGGCGGAGACCCAGTACTTC
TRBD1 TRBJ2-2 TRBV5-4 CASSLGTGSYTGELFF TGTGCCAGCAGCTTGGGGACAGGGAGTTATACCGGGGAGCTGTTTTTT
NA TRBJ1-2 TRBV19 CASSIGQGVNYGYTF TGTGCCAGTAGTATTGGGCAGGGTGTCAACTATGGCTACACCTTC
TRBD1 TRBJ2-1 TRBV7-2 CASSSGTGLVSYNEQFF TGTGCCAGCAGCTCGGGGACAGGACTGGTTTCCTACAATGAGCAGTTCTTC
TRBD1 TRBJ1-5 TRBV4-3 CASSQDRGGDQPQHF TGCGCCAGCAGCCAAGATAGAGGGGGCGATCAGCCCCAGCATTTT
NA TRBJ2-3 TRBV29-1 CSATSRGTQYF TGCAGCGCCACCTCTAGGGGTACGCAGTATTTT
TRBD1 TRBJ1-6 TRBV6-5 CASSYAGGSYNSPLHF TGTGCCAGCAGTTACGCAGGGGGCTCCTATAATTCACCCCTCCACTTT